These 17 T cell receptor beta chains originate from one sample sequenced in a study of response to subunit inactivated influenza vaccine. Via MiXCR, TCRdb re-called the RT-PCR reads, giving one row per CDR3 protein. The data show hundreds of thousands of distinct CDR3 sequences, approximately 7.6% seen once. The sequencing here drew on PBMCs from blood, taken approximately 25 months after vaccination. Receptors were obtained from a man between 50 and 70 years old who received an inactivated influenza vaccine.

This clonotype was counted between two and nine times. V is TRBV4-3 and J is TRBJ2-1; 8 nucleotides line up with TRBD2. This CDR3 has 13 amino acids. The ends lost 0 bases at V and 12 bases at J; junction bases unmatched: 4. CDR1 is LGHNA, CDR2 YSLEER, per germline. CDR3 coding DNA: TGCGCCAGCAGCCAAGATCTCGGGGGGGCGCAGTTCTTC. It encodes CASSQDLGGAQFF.

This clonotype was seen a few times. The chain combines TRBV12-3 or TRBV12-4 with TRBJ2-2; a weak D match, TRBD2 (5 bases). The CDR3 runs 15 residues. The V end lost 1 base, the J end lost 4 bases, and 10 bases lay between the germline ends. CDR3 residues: CASSLGGSFTGELFF. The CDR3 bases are TGTGCCAGCAGTTTAGGCGGGTCATTCACCGGGGAGCTGTTTTTT.

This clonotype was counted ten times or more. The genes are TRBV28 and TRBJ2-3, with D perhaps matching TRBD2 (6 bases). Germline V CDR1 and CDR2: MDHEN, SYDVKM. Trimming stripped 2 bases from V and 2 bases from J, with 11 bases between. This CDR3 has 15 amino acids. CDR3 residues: CASSLIAEITDTQYF. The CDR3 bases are TGTGCCAGCAGTTTAATAGCGGAAATCACAGATACGCAGTATTTT.

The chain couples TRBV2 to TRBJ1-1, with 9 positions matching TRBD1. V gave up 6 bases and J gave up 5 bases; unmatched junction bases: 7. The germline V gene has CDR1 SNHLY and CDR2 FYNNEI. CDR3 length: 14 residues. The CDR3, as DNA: TGTGCCAGCAGGAAACAGGGGGCCTGGACTGAAGCTTTCTTT. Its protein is CASRKQGAWTEAFF.

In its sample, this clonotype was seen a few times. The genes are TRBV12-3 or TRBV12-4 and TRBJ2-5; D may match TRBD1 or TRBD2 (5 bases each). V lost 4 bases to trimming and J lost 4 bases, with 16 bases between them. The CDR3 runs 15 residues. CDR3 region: CASSSQRGLGETQYF. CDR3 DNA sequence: TGTGCCAGCAGTTCCCAGAGGGGCCTCGGAGAGACCCAGTACTTC.

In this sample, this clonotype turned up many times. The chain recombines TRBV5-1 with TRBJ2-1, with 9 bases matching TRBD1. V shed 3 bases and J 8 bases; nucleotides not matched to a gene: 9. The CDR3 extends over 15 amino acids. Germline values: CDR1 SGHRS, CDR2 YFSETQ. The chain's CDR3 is CASSSGQGFNDEQFF. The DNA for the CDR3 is TGCGCCAGCAGCTCGGGACAGGGTTTTAACGATGAGCAGTTCTTC.

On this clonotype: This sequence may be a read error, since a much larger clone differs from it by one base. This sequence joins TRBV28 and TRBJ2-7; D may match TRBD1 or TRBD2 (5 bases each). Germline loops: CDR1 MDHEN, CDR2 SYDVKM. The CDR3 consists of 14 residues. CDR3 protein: CASSPGPTSHEQYF. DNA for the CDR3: TGTGCCAGTAGCCCGGGACCGACCTCCCACGAGCAGTACTTC.

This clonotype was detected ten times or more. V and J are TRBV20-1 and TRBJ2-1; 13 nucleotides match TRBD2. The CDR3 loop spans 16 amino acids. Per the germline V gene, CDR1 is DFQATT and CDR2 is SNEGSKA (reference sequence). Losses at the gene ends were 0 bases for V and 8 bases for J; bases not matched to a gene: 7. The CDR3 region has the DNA TGCAGTGCTAGAGATCTAGGGACTAGCGGGGTATATGAGCAGTTCTTC. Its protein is CSARDLGTSGVYEQFF.

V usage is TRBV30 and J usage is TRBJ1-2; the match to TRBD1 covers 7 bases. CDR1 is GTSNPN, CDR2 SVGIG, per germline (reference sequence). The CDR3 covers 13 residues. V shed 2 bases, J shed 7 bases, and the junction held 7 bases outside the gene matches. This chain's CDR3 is CAWSKTGRGGYTF. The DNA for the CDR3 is TGTGCCTGGAGTAAGACAGGGCGAGGTGGCTACACCTTC. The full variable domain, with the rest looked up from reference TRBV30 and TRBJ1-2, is SQTIHQWPATLVQPVGSPLSLECTVEGTSNPNLYWYRQAAGRGLQLLFYSVGIGQISSEVPQNLSASRPQDRQFILSSKKLLLSDSGFYLCAWSKTGRGGYTFGSGTRLTVV.

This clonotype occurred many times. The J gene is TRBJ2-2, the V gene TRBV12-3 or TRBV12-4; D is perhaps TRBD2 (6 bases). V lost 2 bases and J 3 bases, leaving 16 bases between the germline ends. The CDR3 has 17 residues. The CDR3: CASSLIYGRGDTGELFF. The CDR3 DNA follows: TGTGCCAGCAGTTTAATCTATGGGCGGGGAGACACCGGGGAGCTGTTTTTT.

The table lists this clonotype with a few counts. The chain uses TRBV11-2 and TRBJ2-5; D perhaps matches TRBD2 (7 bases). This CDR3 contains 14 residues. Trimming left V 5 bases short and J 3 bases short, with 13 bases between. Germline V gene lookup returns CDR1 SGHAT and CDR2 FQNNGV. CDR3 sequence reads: CASSGGGREETQYF. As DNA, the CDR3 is TGTGCCAGCAGCGGCGGGGGCAGGGAAGAGACCCAGTACTTC.

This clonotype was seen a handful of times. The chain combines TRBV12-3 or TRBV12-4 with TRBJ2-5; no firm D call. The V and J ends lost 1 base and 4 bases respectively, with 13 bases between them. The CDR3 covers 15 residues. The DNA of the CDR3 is TGTGCCAGCAGTTTAGGACTTGGGGTCACAGAGACCCAGTACTTC. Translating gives CASSLGLGVTETQYF.

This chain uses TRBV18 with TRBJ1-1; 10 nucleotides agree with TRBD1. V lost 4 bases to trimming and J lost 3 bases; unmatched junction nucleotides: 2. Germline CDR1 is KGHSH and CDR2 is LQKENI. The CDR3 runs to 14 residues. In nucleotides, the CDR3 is TGTGCCAGCTCACGACAGGGGGCAGACACTGAAGCTTTCTTT. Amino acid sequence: CASSRQGADTEAFF. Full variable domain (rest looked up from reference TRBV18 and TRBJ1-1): NAGVMQNPRHLVRRRGQEARLRCSPMKGHSHVYWYRQLPEEGLKFMVYLQKENIIDESGMPKERFSAEFPKEGPSILRIQQVVRGDSAAYFCASSRQGADTEAFFGQGTRLTVV.

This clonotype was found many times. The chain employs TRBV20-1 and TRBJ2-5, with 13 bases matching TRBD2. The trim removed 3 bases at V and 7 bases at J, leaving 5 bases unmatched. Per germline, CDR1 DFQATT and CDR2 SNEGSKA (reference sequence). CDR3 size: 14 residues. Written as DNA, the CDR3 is TGCAGTGCTAGGGCAACTAGCGGGGGGGTGACCCAGTACTTC. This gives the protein CSARATSGGVTQYF.

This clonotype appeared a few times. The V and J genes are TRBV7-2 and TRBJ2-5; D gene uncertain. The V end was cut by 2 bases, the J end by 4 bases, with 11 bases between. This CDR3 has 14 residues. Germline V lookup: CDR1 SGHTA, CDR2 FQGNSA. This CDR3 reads CASSLFGSRETQYF. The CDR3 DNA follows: TGTGCCAGCAGCTTATTTGGCAGTAGAGAGACCCAGTACTTC.

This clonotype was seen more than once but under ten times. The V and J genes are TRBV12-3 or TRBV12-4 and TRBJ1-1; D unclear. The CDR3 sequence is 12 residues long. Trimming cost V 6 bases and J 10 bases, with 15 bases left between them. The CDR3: CASSLGRNGAFF. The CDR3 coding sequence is TGTGCCAGCAGCCTCGGACGCAACGGAGCTTTCTTT.

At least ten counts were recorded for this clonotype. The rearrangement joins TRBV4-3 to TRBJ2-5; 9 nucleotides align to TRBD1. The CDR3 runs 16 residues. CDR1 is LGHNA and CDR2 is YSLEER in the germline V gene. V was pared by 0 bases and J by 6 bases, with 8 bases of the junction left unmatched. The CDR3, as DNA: TGCGCCAGCAGCCAAGAATCAGGGACAGGGAGACAGACCCAGTACTTC. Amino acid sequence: CASSQESGTGRQTQYF.